These T cell receptor beta chains were read from a single sample in a study of blood T cell repertoires in COVID-19. Sequencing was performed with immunoSEQ multiplex PCR; in TCRdb, only in-frame clones are kept and a portion is missing. Among a few hundred thousand clones, roughly 90% were seen once, and the ten largest hold about 11%. The sequenced material came from peripheral blood. The receptor set was obtained from a woman aged 25 to 39 with COVID-19, enrolled during active disease. CDR3s include the opening cysteine and the closing phenylalanine or tryptophan. The D gene is left open where the match is weak. The listing skips clone size in some rows; elsewhere it reads once, few, many or a size class.

>TRBV11-2|TRBJ1-6|-|TRBD1
CASRTGVGYNSPLHF
TGTGCCAGCAGAACAGGGGTTGGCTATAATTCACCCCTCCACTTT
>TRBV3-1/TRBV3-2|TRBJ2-7|-|TRBD2
CASSLGSSGYEQYF
TGTGCCAGCAGCCTGGGCTCTAGCGGCTACGAGCAGTACTTC
>TRBV5-1|TRBJ1-4|once|-
CASSLGRNEKLFF
TGCGCCAGCAGCTTGGGGAGGAATGAAAAACTGTTTTTT
>TRBV5-4|TRBJ2-7|few|-
CASSFSDRGNIEQYF
TGTGCCAGCAGCTTCTCGGACCGCGGGAATATCGAGCAGTACTTC
>TRBV19|TRBJ1-1|-|-
CASSIPEMNTEAFF
TGTGCCAGTAGTATACCCGAGATGAACACTGAAGCTTTCTTT
>TRBV7-3|TRBJ2-2|-|-
CASSLSGNTGELFF
TGTGCCAGCAGCTTAAGCGGAAACACCGGGGAGCTGTTTTTT
>TRBV6-5|TRBJ2-7|-|TRBD2
CASSPGLAGVDEQYF
TGTGCCAGCAGTCCGGGACTAGCGGGAGTGGACGAGCAGTACTTC
>TRBV9|TRBJ2-1|-|TRBD1
CASSATGGGDSVQFF
TGTGCCAGCAGCGCTACAGGGGGCGGGGATTCAGTGCAGTTCTTC
>TRBV7-8|TRBJ2-7|-|TRBD2
CASSLVPTSGMREQYF
TGTGCCAGCAGCTTAGTTCCTACTAGCGGGATGAGGGAGCAGTACTTC
>TRBV5-8|TRBJ2-7|-|-
CASSLEGLGGRIYEQYF
TGTGCCAGCAGCTTGGAAGGCCTCGGGGGGCGTATATACGAGCAGTACTTC
>TRBV6-1|TRBJ1-5|-|TRBD1
CASSEGQADQPQHF
TGTGCCAGCAGTGAGGGACAGGCAGATCAGCCCCAGCATTTT
>TRBV12-2|TRBJ2-7|-|-
CASLPGQRLVYEQYF
TGTGCAAGTCTCCCAGGACAGCGGTTGGTCTACGAGCAGTACTTC
>TRBV6-5|TRBJ1-6|few|-
CASSYSEGVNSPLHF
TGTGCCAGCAGTTACTCGGAAGGGGTTAATTCACCCCTCCACTTT
>TRBV18|TRBJ1-5|-|-
CASSPPAAVTPQHF
TGTGCCAGCTCACCACCCGCGGCGGTTACCCCCCAGCATTTT
>TRBV5-4|TRBJ2-5|-|TRBD2
CASRTGLGRETQYF
TGTGCCAGCAGGACGGGACTAGGAAGAGAGACCCAGTACTTC
>TRBV28|TRBJ2-7|-|TRBD2
CASLQGLAAFYEQYF
TGTGCCAGTTTACAGGGACTAGCGGCTTTCTACGAGCAGTACTTC
>TRBV28|TRBJ2-1|-|TRBD2
CASSLGLAGGGEQFF
TGTGCCAGCAGTTTGGGCCTAGCGGGAGGAGGTGAGCAGTTCTTC
>TRBV7-9|TRBJ2-7|once|-
CASSFGLAEGEQYF
TGTGCCAGCAGCTTCGGCCTAGCTGAGGGCGAGCAGTACTTC
>TRBV6-2/TRBV6-3|TRBJ2-1|-|TRBD2
CASSYSTSGPDYNEQFF
TGTGCCAGCAGTTACTCGACTAGCGGGCCCGATTACAATGAGCAGTTCTTC
>TRBV20-1|TRBJ2-3|-|-
CSASSSRRAQDTQYF
TGCAGTGCTAGTTCCTCTCGGAGGGCCCAAGATACGCAGTATTTT
>TRBV10-3|TRBJ2-2|-|TRBD2
CAITQGGTGELFF
TGTGCCATCACCCAGGGAGGGACCGGGGAGCTGTTTTTT
>TRBV24-1|TRBJ2-1|-|TRBD1
CATNSGTGVINEQFF
TGTGCCACTAATTCCGGGACAGGGGTAATTAATGAGCAGTTCTTC
>TRBV9|TRBJ1-1|-|-
CASSVRGTETEAFF
TGTGCCAGCAGCGTTCGCGGGACCGAAACTGAAGCTTTCTTT
>TRBV2|TRBJ2-2|-|-
CASGRTANTGELFF
TGTGCCAGCGGGAGAACAGCGAACACCGGGGAGCTGTTTTTT
>TRBV28|TRBJ2-3|-|-
CASSLDQGTDTQYF
TGTGCCAGCAGTCTGGATCAGGGAACAGATACGCAGTATTTT
>TRBV18|TRBJ1-4|-|-
CASSPRATNEKLFF
TGTGCCAGCTCACCCAGGGCAACTAATGAAAAACTGTTTTTT
>TRBV4-1|TRBJ2-7|-|TRBD2
CASSQGLAGGRSTYEQYF
TGCGCCAGCAGCCAAGGACTAGCGGGGGGCAGGTCTACCTACGAGCAGTACTTC
>TRBV5-5|TRBJ1-2|-|TRBD1
CASSSAGQGVGYTF
TGTGCCAGCAGCTCCGCCGGACAGGGGGTTGGCTACACCTTC
>TRBV30|TRBJ1-5|-|TRBD1
CAWTLGQGPNQPQHF
TGTGCCTGGACGTTAGGACAGGGTCCCAATCAGCCCCAGCATTTT
>TRBV11-2|TRBJ2-1|once|TRBD2
CASTMYLAGGPNEQFF
TGTGCCAGCACCATGTATTTAGCGGGAGGGCCCAATGAGCAGTTCTTC
>TRBV11-2|TRBJ2-3|-|-
CASSTAGWAADTQYF
TGTGCCAGCAGCACGGCGGGGTGGGCAGCAGATACGCAGTATTTT
>TRBV18|TRBJ2-7|-|-
CASSLPPGLPQGLYEQYF
TGTGCCAGCTCACTCCCTCCGGGACTTCCCCAGGGATTATACGAGCAGTACTTC
>TRBV7-2|TRBJ1-2|-|-
CASSLGRSNYGYTF
TGTGCCAGCAGCTTAGGCAGGTCAAACTATGGCTACACCTTC
>TRBV5-1|TRBJ1-6|once|TRBD1
CASSFGTGIKGSPLHF
TGCGCCAGCAGCTTCGGGACAGGGATTAAGGGCTCACCCCTCCACTTT
>TRBV6-5|TRBJ2-7|once|TRBD2
CASSYGTSYEQYF
TGTGCCAGCAGTTATGGGACTAGCTACGAGCAGTACTTC